This T cell receptor beta chain was identified in a study of T cell repertoires in aging, cancer and after chemotherapy. Amplification of TCR beta used genomic DNA extracted from peripheral blood. Germline-derived CDR1 and CDR2 are MNHNS and SASEGT. V lost 1 base and J 12 bases, leaving 12 bases between the germline ends. The CDR3 has 12 residues. Rearranged V-D-J TRB sequences were amplified with a mixed TRB-A/B primer pool. TCRdb redid the calling of the multiplex PCR reads with MiXCR, one entry per CDR3 protein. The table records 2,400 or so distinct CDR3 sequences, approximately 54% of them present only once.

The chain has TRBV6-1 and TRBJ1-1; D possibly corresponds to TRBD1 (5 bases). The TCR comes from a human donor with a blood cancer. Sequencing was performed on blood. The DNA for the CDR3 is TGTGCCAGCAGTGAAGTTGTAGGGGTACCTTTCTTT. Amino acid sequence: CASSEVVGVPFF.